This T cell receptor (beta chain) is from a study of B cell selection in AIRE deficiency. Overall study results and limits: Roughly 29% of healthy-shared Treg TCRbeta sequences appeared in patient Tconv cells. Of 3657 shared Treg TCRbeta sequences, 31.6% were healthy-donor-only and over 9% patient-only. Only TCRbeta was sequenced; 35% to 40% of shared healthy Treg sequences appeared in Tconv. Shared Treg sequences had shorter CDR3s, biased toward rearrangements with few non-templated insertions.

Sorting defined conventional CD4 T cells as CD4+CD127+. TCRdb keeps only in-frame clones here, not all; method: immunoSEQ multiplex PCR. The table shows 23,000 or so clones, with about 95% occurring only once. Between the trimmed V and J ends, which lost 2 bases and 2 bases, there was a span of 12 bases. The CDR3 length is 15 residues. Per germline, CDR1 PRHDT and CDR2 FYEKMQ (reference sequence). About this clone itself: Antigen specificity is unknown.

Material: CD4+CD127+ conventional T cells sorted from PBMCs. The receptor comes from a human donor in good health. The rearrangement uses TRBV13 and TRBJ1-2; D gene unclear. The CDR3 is CASSLRTVRNYGYTF. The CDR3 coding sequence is TGTGCCAGCAGCTTACGCACCGTCAGGAACTATGGCTACACCTTC.